This T cell receptor beta chain was identified in a study of identical twins. Study-wide points: Models underestimated TCR alpha sharing (out-of-frame) in monozygotic twins.

TCRdb called the 5' RACE reads again in MiXCR, with one record for every CDR3 protein. The table lists nearly 650,000 distinct CDR3 sequences, 7% to 7.5% of them singletons. Worth noting for this clonotype: Its antigen remains unidentified.

CDR3 length: 15 amino acids. V shed 4 bases and J shed 3 bases, with 13 bases lying between them. Germline V CDR1 and CDR2: ENHRY, SYGVKD. These data also featured in a second study, about yellow fever vaccine responses in identical twins.

The material sequenced was PBMCs. V usage is TRBV10-3 and J usage is TRBJ1-5; D is undetermined. This clonotype was sampled from a woman aged 18-30 years in good health. The CDR3 nucleotides read TGTGCCATCAGTGGAACACTCACCCACAATCAGCCCCAGCATTTT. It is translated as CAISGTLTHNQPQHF.